This T cell receptor (beta chain) was obtained from a study of long-term antiretroviral therapy in people with HIV. Regarding the study as a whole: Blood was collected between about 2004 and 2017, possibly under older ART regimens.

Researchers report immunoSEQ v3.0 was run at survey level. Assay used: immunoSEQ multiplex PCR; TCRdb lists only in-frame clones, some missing. Of almost 35,000 clones in the sample, nearly 95% were seen once. Comments on this clone: Its antigen is not known.

This CDR3 contains 19 residues. In germline, CDR1 is SGDLS, CDR2 YYNGEE. V gave up 0 bases and J gave up 6 bases; unmatched junction bases: 16. Each contributor possessed a minimum of one pre-ART and a minimum of two post-ART PBMC samples. The material sequenced was unsorted PBMCs, taken about 5.1 years after starting antiretroviral therapy. This receptor was taken from a woman aged 45-65 years with HIV. V and J are TRBV9 and TRBJ2-2, with 8 bases aligning to TRBD2. DNA of the CDR3: TGTGCCAGCAGCGTAGGATCCCCGATCGGGGGGGCGTTAGCCGGGGAGCTGTTTTTT. Amino acid sequence: CASSVGSPIGGALAGELFF.